Sequencing of this T cell receptor (beta chain) was carried out in a study of identical twins. Template switching (which added a universal primer site) was used, and cDNA carried unique molecular identifiers. Each CDR3 protein gets one entry after TCRdb re-called the 5' RACE reads with MiXCR. The sample lists 200,000 to 300,000 distinct CDR3 sequences; about 12% were seen once. This clonotype has more than one count but fewer than ten. V gave up 0 bases and J gave up 2 bases, with 8 bases separating them. The CDR3 loop spans 15 amino acids. Germline-derived CDR1 and CDR2 are LNHNV and YYDKDF (reference sequence). These same data were also listed under a study on yellow fever vaccine responses in identical twins.

The receptor comes from a woman aged 18 to 35 in good health. The sample consisted of memory (CD45RO+) T cells sorted from blood. The chain uses TRBV15 and TRBJ2-1; the D is unclear. CDR3 in amino acids: CATSRDNEPYNEQFF. CDR3 coding DNA: TGTGCCACCAGCAGAGATAACGAGCCCTACAATGAGCAGTTCTTC.